Below, 32 T cell receptor beta chains from the same sample are listed, as sequenced in a study of cytomegalovirus exposure and HLA in healthy donors. The PCR contained 60 Vbeta and 13 Jbeta primers. Repertoires were generated with immunoSEQ multiplex PCR, while TCRdb's copy carries only in-frame clones and drops some. Found here are 100,000 to 130,000 clones, 65% to 80% of them singletons; the top ten hold more than 4%. The source material was PBMCs. The origin of the receptors is a male donor in good health and CMV-seronegative.

The V call is TRBV2, the J call TRBJ1-4, with TRBD1 as a possible D gene (6 bases). Trimming took off 10 bases at V and 8 bases at J, with 17 bases between the two ends. The CDR3 is 13 residues long. Germline CDR1 SNHLY, CDR2 FYNNEI. The CDR3: CATFRARGEKLFF. The CDR3 DNA follows: TGTGCCACTTTCCGGGCCAGGGGCGAAAAACTGTTTTTT.

The chain combines TRBV7-9 with TRBJ2-1; 12 positions match TRBD2. The V gene's germline CDR1 is SEHNR and CDR2 FQNEAQ (reference sequence). V lost 5 bases and J lost 5; bases outside the gene matches: 7. CDR3 length: 16 amino acids. The CDR3 DNA reads TGTGCCAGCAGCCCCAAACTAGCGGGAGGAAACAATGAGCAGTTCTTC. It codes for CASSPKLAGGNNEQFF.

This chain joins TRBV5-4 and TRBJ2-3; the match to TRBD2 covers 16 bases. Germline V lookup: CDR1 SGHNT, CDR2 YYREEE (reference sequence). V was clipped by 3 bases and J by 6 bases; unmatched bases: 4. This CDR3 is built from 16 residues. This CDR3 is CASSSGTSGRVDTQYF. The CDR3 nucleotides read TGTGCCAGCAGCTCCGGGACTAGCGGGAGGGTCGATACGCAGTATTTT.

The chain couples TRBV9 to TRBJ2-5; 12 bases fit TRBD2. Germline V CDR1 and CDR2: SGDLS, YYNGEE. The CDR3 extends over 14 amino acids. V lost 4 bases, J lost 4 bases, and 2 bases stayed unmatched. The CDR3 protein is CASSPGLAGETQYF. Written as DNA, the CDR3 is TGTGCCAGCAGCCCGGGACTAGCGGGAGAGACCCAGTACTTC. The variable domain in full, completed from reference TRBV9 and TRBJ2-5, reads DSGVTQTPKHLITATGQRVTLRCSPRSGDLSVYWYQQSLDQGLQFLIQYYNGEERAKGNILERFSAQQFPDLHSELNLSSLELGDSALYFCASSPGLAGETQYFGPGTRLLVL.

The chain joins TRBV19 to TRBJ1-5; possibly TRBD1 for D (6 bases). Germline V gene sequence: CDR1 LNHDA, CDR2 SQIVND (reference sequence). The CDR3 is 15 residues long. Trimming took 5 bases from V and 0 from J, leaving 11 bases between them. CDR3 bases: TGTGCCAGTAGTGGGACACCTTCTAGCAATCAGCCCCAGCATTTT. It encodes CASSGTPSSNQPQHF.

The J gene is TRBJ2-7, the V gene TRBV15, with 9 positions matching TRBD1. V trimming: 4 bases; J trimming: 6 bases; junction bases outside the gene matches: 10. The CDR3 consists of 15 residues. CDR1 and CDR2 (germline): LNHNV, YYDKDF (reference sequence). The CDR3 DNA is TGTGCCACCAGCACTACAGGGGGCATAGGACGCGAGCAGTACTTC. Amino acids: CATSTTGGIGREQYF.

This chain links TRBV6-5 with TRBJ2-1; 10 bases fit TRBD1. V lost 9 bases, J lost 9 bases, and 14 bases stayed unmatched. Germline lookup yields CDR1 MNHEY and CDR2 SVGAGI. The CDR3 runs to 15 residues. In DNA, the CDR3 is TGTGCCAGGAGGATAAGACAGGGGGCGGTAGGTGAGCAGTTCTTC. This translates into CARRIRQGAVGEQFF.

There are a few counts of this clone. The chain carries TRBV19 and TRBJ1-5; no definite D call. The V end lost 9 bases, the J end lost 0 bases, and 12 bases lay between the germline ends. This CDR3 region has 14 residues. CDR1 and CDR2 from the germline V gene are LNHDA and SQIVND (reference sequence). The CDR3 nucleotides are TGTGCCAGCGTGGCCGACTATAGCAATCAGCCCCAGCATTTT. This translates into CASVADYSNQPQHF. The full variable domain, in which reference TRBV19 and TRBJ1-5 provide the parts outside the CDR3, is DGGITQSPKYLFRKEGQNVTLSCEQNLNHDAMYWYRQDPGQGLRLIYYSQIVNDFQKGDIAEGYSVSREKKESFPLTVTSAQKNPTAFYLCASVADYSNQPQHFGDGTRLSIL.

The CDR3 loop is CASPNRDPYEQYF. The CDR3 region has the DNA TGTGCCAGCCCCAACAGGGACCCCTACGAGCAGTACTTC. V usage is TRBV27 and J usage is TRBJ2-7, with a possible D match to TRBD1 (6 bases). There are 13 residues in the CDR3. The germline gives CDR1 MNHEY, CDR2 SMNVEV (reference sequence). Trimming took 8 bases from V and 2 from J, leaving 13 bases between them.

This clone was counted only a few times. This chain joins TRBV5-1 and TRBJ2-7; the D is unclear. Between the trimmed V and J ends, which lost 4 bases and 4 bases, there was a span of 15 bases. CDR1 is SGHRS, CDR2 YFSETQ, per germline. The CDR3 consists of 14 residues. The CDR3 DNA reads TGCGCCAGCAGCCTATCCGAAGTTGTTTACGAGCAGTACTTC. The encoded protein is CASSLSEVVYEQYF.

The gene calls are TRBV9 and TRBJ2-1, with 7 nucleotides matching TRBD1. The V segment lost 3 bases and the J segment 6 bases; nucleotides outside the gene matches: 9. The CDR3 has 15 amino acids. The germline V gene has CDR1 SGDLS and CDR2 YYNGEE. CDR3 loop: CASSAYAGTANEQFF. The CDR3 nucleotides are TGTGCCAGCAGCGCGTATGCTGGGACAGCCAATGAGCAGTTCTTC. The full variable domain, its missing parts supplied by reference TRBV9 and TRBJ2-1, is DSGVTQTPKHLITATGQRVTLRCSPRSGDLSVYWYQQSLDQGLQFLIQYYNGEERAKGNILERFSAQQFPDLHSELNLSSLELGDSALYFCASSAYAGTANEQFFGPGTRLTVL.

The gene calls are TRBV11-1 and TRBJ1-2; 9 nucleotides align to TRBD1. V lost 0 bases and J lost 7; bases outside the gene matches: 3. From germline, CDR1 is SGHAT and CDR2 FQDESV (reference sequence). The CDR3 loop spans 14 amino acids. This CDR3 reads CASSLAGTGFGYTF. The CDR3 bases are TGTGCCAGCAGCTTAGCTGGGACAGGGTTTGGCTACACCTTC.

This chain links TRBV5-1 with TRBJ2-7; 8 bases fit TRBD1. Germline CDR1 SGHRS, CDR2 YFSETQ. V lost 2 bases and J lost 6; bases outside the gene matches: 13. The CDR3 loop spans 16 amino acids. The CDR3 region has the DNA TGCGCCAGCAGCTTTCGACCAGGGGGCCCTTCAAGCGAGCAGTACTTC. Protein sequence: CASSFRPGGPSSEQYF.

This chain joins TRBV27 and TRBJ2-7; possible D gene TRBD2, 5 bases. This CDR3 spans 14 amino acids. Germline V gene sequence: CDR1 MNHEY, CDR2 SMNVEV (reference sequence). The V end lost 7 bases, the J end lost 2 bases, and 15 bases lay between the germline ends. The CDR3 here is CASTPRDGAYEQYF. The CDR3, as DNA: TGTGCCAGCACCCCTAGAGACGGGGCCTACGAGCAGTACTTC.

This chain joins TRBV5-1 and TRBJ1-6; TRBD1 aligns across 9 bases. With 1 base clipped from V and 7 bases from J, the junction kept 9 bases outside the gene matches. The length of the CDR3 is 17 residues. From germline, CDR1 is SGHRS and CDR2 YFSETQ. CDR3 coding DNA: TGCGCCAGCAGCTTGTTTTCTTTAGACAGGGGGAATTCACCCCTCCACTTT. Protein product: CASSLFSLDRGNSPLHF.

This chain joins TRBV7-6 and TRBJ2-7; the match to TRBD2 covers 12 bases. The CDR3 consists of 16 residues. Germline V lookup: CDR1 SGHVS, CDR2 FNYEAQ. V lost 5 bases, J lost 0 bases, and 5 bases stayed unmatched. CDR3 sequence (DNA): TGTGCCAGCAGCGGACCGACTAGCGGGAGCTCCTACGAGCAGTACTTC. It is translated as CASSGPTSGSSYEQYF.

This clone was detected only once. V usage is TRBV6-1 and J usage is TRBJ1-5; 7 bases are shared with TRBD1. Germline CDR1 and CDR2: MNHNS and SASEGT. V dropped 11 bases and J dropped 0; count of bases not matched to a gene: 4. The CDR3 extends over 13 amino acids. The CDR3 protein is CAAQGSSNQPQHF. The CDR3 DNA reads as TGTGCCGCACAGGGGTCTAGCAATCAGCCCCAGCATTTT.

The V call is TRBV11-2, the J call TRBJ2-5; D might be TRBD1 (6 bases). The CDR3 is made up of 16 amino acids. Trimming removed 1 base from V and 2 bases from J, with 14 bases in between. From germline, CDR1 is SGHAT and CDR2 FQNNGV. The DNA of the CDR3 is TGTGCCAGCAGCTTAGGTCCAGGGGTGAGACAAGAGACCCAGTACTTC. Its protein product is CASSLGPGVRQETQYF.

The V and J genes are TRBV18 and TRBJ2-1; D possibly corresponds to TRBD1 (5 bases). V lost 4 bases and J lost 8, with 12 bases in between. Germline CDR1 and CDR2: KGHSH and LQKENI. CDR3 length: 13 residues. The CDR3 here is CASSLQGADEQFF. The CDR3 region has the DNA TGTGCCAGCTCACTCCAAGGGGCCGATGAGCAGTTCTTC.

The chain has TRBV7-9 and TRBJ2-3, with TRBD2 matching 11 bases. Germline CDR1 SEHNR, CDR2 FQNEAQ (reference sequence). CDR3 size: 14 residues. The junction had 6 bases not matched to a gene; V was cut back by 10 bases and J by 3 bases. The CDR3, as DNA: TGTGCCACCTTAGCGGGAGGGCGGACAGATACGCAGTATTTT. This codes for CATLAGGRTDTQYF. The full variable domain, rest sourced from reference TRBV7-9 and TRBJ2-3, is DTGVSQNPRHKITKRGQNVTFRCDPISEHNRLYWYRQTLGQGPEFLTYFQNEAQLEKSRLLSDRFSAERPKGSFSTLEIQRTEQGDSAMYLCATLAGGRTDTQYFGPGTRLTVL.

About this clone: A junction end diverges from the germline sequence, so it may reflect a read error. The V gene is TRBV5-1, the J gene TRBJ2-7; 10 nucleotides line up with TRBD1. Germline V gives CDR1 SGHRS, CDR2 YFSETQ. CDR3 length equals 15 residues. The CDR3 reads CASSSRDRGSHEQYF. CDR3 sequence (DNA): TGCGCCAGCAGCTCCCGGGACAGGGGCTCCCACGAGCAGTACTTC.

The V and J genes are TRBV5-5 and TRBJ1-2; the D is unclear. V gave up 1 base and J gave up 6 bases, with 13 bases separating them. The length of the CDR3 is 14 residues. Germline V lookup: CDR1 SGHKS, CDR2 YYEKEE (reference sequence). The CDR3 bases are TGTGCCAGCAGCTTGAGTTCGGGATTCGATGGCTACACCTTC. It encodes CASSLSSGFDGYTF.

J is TRBJ1-5 and V is TRBV7-2; the D is unclear. The CDR3 runs to 13 residues. Trimming took 5 bases from V and 4 from J, leaving 9 bases between them. Germline CDR1 reads SGHTA; CDR2 reads FQGNSA. CDR3 region: CASSVGLNQPQHF. In DNA, the CDR3 is TGTGCCAGCAGCGTAGGGCTGAATCAGCCCCAGCATTTT.

The chain employs TRBV27 and TRBJ2-3; D is unclear. The germline V gene has CDR1 MNHEY and CDR2 SMNVEV (reference sequence). The V and J ends lost 3 bases and 0 bases respectively, with 13 bases between them. The length of the CDR3 is 16 residues. CDR3 nucleotide sequence: TGTGCCAGCAGTTTGTTTTCCAGATCTAGCACAGATACGCAGTATTTT. Translated: CASSLFSRSSTDTQYF.

This CDR3 is CASSYSLGDTQYF. CDR3 DNA sequence: TGTGCCAGCAGTTACTCCCTCGGGGATACGCAGTATTTT. The chain employs TRBV6-6 and TRBJ2-3; D is uncertain. V lost 0 bases and J 6 bases, leaving 7 bases between the germline ends. Germline V gene lookup returns CDR1 MNHNY and CDR2 SVGAGI (reference sequence). CDR3 length: 13 amino acids.

This sequence joins TRBV5-1 and TRBJ2-7, with a weak D call TRBD1 (6 bases). Trimming cost V 4 bases and J 3 bases, with 14 bases left between them. CDR3 size: 14 residues. Germline CDR1 reads SGHRS; CDR2 reads YFSETQ. CDR3 DNA: TGCGCCAGCAGCCGACAGGTTGCCGACTACGAGCAGTACTTC. Amino acids: CASSRQVADYEQYF. Together with reference TRBV5-1 and TRBJ2-7, the CDR3 gives the full variable domain: KAGVTQTPRYLIKTRGQQVTLSCSPISGHRSVSWYQQTPGQGLQFLFEYFSETQRNKGNFPGRFSGRQFSNSRSEMNVSTLELGDSALYLCASSRQVADYEQYFGPGTRLTVT.

The V and J genes are TRBV30 and TRBJ2-7; 9 bases fit TRBD1. Per the germline V gene, CDR1 is GTSNPN and CDR2 is SVGIG (reference sequence). CDR3 size: 14 residues. The J segment lost 7 bases and the V segment lost 5 bases, leaving 12 bases of the junction unmatched. CDR3 region: CAWHFGQGSGEQYF. The CDR3 DNA reads TGTGCCTGGCATTTTGGACAGGGGTCGGGGGAGCAGTACTTC.

The chain carries TRBV7-6 and TRBJ1-1; the D is unclear. The CDR3 contains 15 residues. The germline V and J ends were trimmed by 1 base and 1 base, with 10 bases remaining between them. Germline lookup yields CDR1 SGHVS and CDR2 FNYEAQ. The chain's CDR3 is CASSLGYQKNTEAFF. The CDR3 DNA sequence: TGTGCCAGCAGCTTAGGATACCAGAAGAACACTGAAGCTTTCTTT.

The chain couples TRBV30 to TRBJ1-5, with D maybe TRBD1 (6 bases). The CDR3 runs 17 residues. V was pared by 0 bases and J by 0 bases, with 15 bases between. In germline, CDR1 is GTSNPN, CDR2 SVGIG (reference sequence). The CDR3 reads CAWSVTGRAFSNQPQHF. CDR3 coding DNA: TGTGCCTGGAGTGTAACAGGGAGGGCTTTTAGCAATCAGCCCCAGCATTTT.

The rearrangement links TRBV29-1 to TRBJ1-1; D remains ambiguous. Germline CDR1 reads SQVTM; CDR2 reads ANQGSEA. The CDR3 contains 14 residues. Trimming left V 4 bases short and J 6 bases short, with 18 bases between. The CDR3 protein is CSVGALNLGPEAFF. The CDR3 nucleotides are TGCAGCGTTGGGGCCCTAAACCTTGGCCCTGAAGCTTTCTTT.

The chain employs TRBV28 and TRBJ1-3, with D possibly matching TRBD1 (5 bases). The CDR3 has 16 residues. CDR1 MDHEN and CDR2 SYDVKM come from the germline V gene. Deletions cut 3 bases from V and 1 base from J, with 13 bases between. The CDR3 is CASSFLGGYSGNTIYF. The CDR3, as DNA: TGTGCCAGCAGTTTTTTGGGGGGTTATTCTGGAAACACCATATATTTT.

This clone was seen only a few times. The rearrangement uses TRBV6-6 and TRBJ1-5; D is possibly TRBD1 (5 bases). The CDR3 covers 14 residues. The germline V and J ends were trimmed by 5 bases and 3 bases, with 11 bases remaining between them. Germline CDR1 is MNHNY and CDR2 is SVGAGI (reference sequence). As DNA, the CDR3 is TGTGCCAGCAGTCTTGACAGTTCCAATCAGCCCCAGCATTTT. Its translation: CASSLDSSNQPQHF.